This is a list of T cell receptor beta chains from one sample in a study of T cell repertoires in cytomegalovirus infection. TCRdb re-derived calls from the reads in MiXCR, one entry per CDR3 protein. Among more than 110,000 distinct CDR3 sequences listed, around 32% were seen once. These TCRs' antigens remain unknown. The material was CD8+ T cells from cultured PBMCs, obtained from culture after CMV antigen stimulation. The receptors originated from a human donor in good health (CMV status not recorded). Some clones in this sample may be carry-over from other donors' samples. The CDR3 runs from the conserved cysteine through the conserved F or W. The order of the fields is V gene, J gene, CDR3 protein.

TRBV18	TRBJ1-1	CASSPTVKARAGYTEAFF
TRBV6-6	TRBJ2-7	CASRGGLLSYEQYF
TRBV27	TRBJ2-2	CASSLSGLAGPRGELFF
TRBV12-3/TRBV12-4	TRBJ2-5	CASSPGLGLRETQYF
TRBV4-1	TRBJ1-4	CASSQDEDVGEKLFF
TRBV7-6	TRBJ2-7	CASSLTVGREQYF
TRBV7-2	TRBJ2-2	CASSWGLAGYTGELFF
TRBV6-6	TRBJ2-7	CASSYSTGTQYEQYF
TRBV2	TRBJ1-2	CASNLQGGYGYTF
TRBV27	TRBJ2-1	CASSPGTGPGEQFF
TRBV6-5	TRBJ1-1	CASRVGVNTEAFF
TRBV12-3/TRBV12-4	TRBJ2-7	CASSGLAGVAGEQYF
TRBV6-2/TRBV6-3	TRBJ2-3	CASSYSRGGDEDTQYF
TRBV2	TRBJ2-5	CASSEDRGFRQETQYF
TRBV15	TRBJ2-5	CATRTGGMEETQYF
TRBV27	TRBJ2-3	CASRAGATDTQYF
TRBV29-1	TRBJ2-2	CSVEAGGGTGELFF
TRBV11-2	TRBJ2-7	CASSRKTSGGNEQYF
TRBV24-1	TRBJ2-7	CATGVTFPLYF
TRBV7-2	TRBJ2-7	CASSSFPYEQYF
TRBV11-2	TRBJ2-1	CASSLDNLSSYNEQFF
TRBV19	TRBJ2-1	CASAGQNSYNEQFF
TRBV7-9	TRBJ2-1	CASSLPGQWDNEQFF
TRBV25-1	TRBJ1-1	CASSEYQGVNTEAFF
TRBV2	TRBJ1-1	CASGEGNTEAFF
TRBV20-1	TRBJ1-2	CSARAGTGYNYGYTF
TRBV12-3/TRBV12-4	TRBJ2-5	CASSLEASAGETQYF
TRBV2	TRBJ2-3	CASSEPGDGTSTDTQYF
TRBV4-1	TRBJ1-3	CASSQDRTGGNTIYF
TRBV6-1	TRBJ1-1	CASSEDRGYGTEAFF
TRBV7-6	TRBJ2-1	CASSLMYNEQFF
TRBV19	TRBJ2-7	CASSIAGGYEQYF